One and the same sample provided the 3 T cell receptor beta chains below, sequenced in a study of T cells in Graves' hyperthyroidism and ophthalmopathy. Using RNA transcripts as the source, TCR beta CDR3 regions were amplified. With the HTBI primer set, the TCR CDR3 went through a first round of RT-PCR. TCRdb re-analysed the multiplex PCR reads in MiXCR, keeping a single row per CDR3 protein. The sample shows about 560,000 distinct CDR3 sequences, 14% of them seen only once. The specimen was blood. The receptors come from a woman aged 40 to 55 with Graves' hyperthyroidism.

About this clonotype itself: A much larger clone differs from this one at a single base, so this may be a read error. Because it lacks the conserved phenylalanine or tryptophan at the end, this CDR3 is likely a read error. The chain joins TRBV20-1 to TRBJ1-2; unclear D gene. Germline loops: CDR1 DFQATT, CDR2 SNEGSKA (reference sequence). Trimming took 5 bases from V and 4 from J, leaving 14 bases between them. This CDR3 is built from 13 residues. CDR3 bases: TGCAGTGCTGGCGAGCTCCTCGGCTATGGCTACACCCTC. This codes for CSAGELLGYGYTL.

This clonotype has a count of ten or more. The gene calls are TRBV20-1 and TRBJ1-2, with 8 bases identical to TRBD1. CDR3 length: 15 residues. Germline V gene lookup returns CDR1 DFQATT and CDR2 SNEGSKA (reference sequence). V was pared by 6 bases and J by 2 bases, with 11 bases of the junction left unmatched. CDR3 sequence (DNA): TGCAGTGCCATTCCGGGACAGGTTGCCAACTATGGCTACACCTTC. The encoded protein is CSAIPGQVANYGYTF.

The chain links TRBV20-1 to TRBJ2-3; 13 nucleotides match TRBD2. CDR3 length equals 13 residues. J gave up 6 bases and V 6 bases, and 3 bases lay outside the gene matches. Per the germline V gene, CDR1 is DFQATT and CDR2 is SNEGSKA (reference sequence). The CDR3 DNA is TGCAGTGCGGGGACTAGCGGGGCGGATACGCAGTATTTT. It is translated as CSAGTSGADTQYF.